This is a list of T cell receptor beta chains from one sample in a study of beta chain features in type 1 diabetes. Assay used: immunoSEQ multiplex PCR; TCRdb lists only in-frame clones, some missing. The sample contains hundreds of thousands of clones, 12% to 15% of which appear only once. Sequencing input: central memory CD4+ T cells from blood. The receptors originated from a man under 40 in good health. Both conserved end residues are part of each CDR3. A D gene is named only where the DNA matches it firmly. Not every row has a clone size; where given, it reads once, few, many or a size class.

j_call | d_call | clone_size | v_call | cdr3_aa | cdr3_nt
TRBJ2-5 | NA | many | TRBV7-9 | CASRSPGRWRETQYF | TGTGCCAGCAGATCGCCGGGACGGTGGCGGGAGACCCAGTACTTC
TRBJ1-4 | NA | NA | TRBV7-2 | CASSYDRGNEKLFF | TGTGCCAGCAGCTATGATAGAGGAAATGAAAAACTGTTTTTT
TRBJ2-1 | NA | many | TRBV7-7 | CASATPPYNEQFF | TGTGCCAGCGCGACTCCACCCTACAATGAGCAGTTCTTC
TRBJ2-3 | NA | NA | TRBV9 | CASSVVAGSSDTQYF | TGTGCCAGCAGCGTAGTCGCCGGGAGTTCAGATACGCAGTATTTT
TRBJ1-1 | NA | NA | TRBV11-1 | CASNHLRSSEAFF | TGTGCCAGCAACCACCTTCGGAGCAGTGAAGCTTTCTTT
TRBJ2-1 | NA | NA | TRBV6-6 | CASSYSTHKANEQFF | TGTGCCAGCAGTTACTCGACCCATAAGGCCAATGAGCAGTTCTTC
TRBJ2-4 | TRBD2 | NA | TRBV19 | CASSTREAGYKNIQYF | TGTGCCAGTAGTACCCGGGAGGCGGGCTACAAAAACATTCAGTACTTC
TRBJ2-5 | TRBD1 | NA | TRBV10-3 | CAISGSGTGRETQYF | TGTGCCATCAGTGGCTCCGGGACAGGGCGGGAGACCCAGTACTTC
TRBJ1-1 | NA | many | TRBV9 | CASSAVNTEAFF | TGTGCCAGCAGCGCTGTGAACACTGAAGCTTTCTTT
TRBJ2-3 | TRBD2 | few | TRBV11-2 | CASSLVSASGGMSTDTQYF | TGTGCCAGCAGCTTAGTGTCGGCTAGCGGGGGAATGAGCACAGATACGCAGTATTTT
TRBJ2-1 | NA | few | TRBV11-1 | CASSPTRAGLNEQFF | TGTGCCAGCAGCCCCACTAGAGCCGGACTAAATGAGCAGTTCTTC
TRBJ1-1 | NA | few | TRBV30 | CAWNDGNTEAFF | TGTGCCTGGAATGATGGGAACACTGAAGCTTTCTTT
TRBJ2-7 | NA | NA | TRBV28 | CASSLASSYEQYF | TGTGCCAGCAGTTTAGCCAGCTCCTACGAGCAGTACTTC
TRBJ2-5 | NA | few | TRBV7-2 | CASSMDGWAQYF | TGTGCCAGCAGCATGGATGGGTGGGCCCAGTACTTC
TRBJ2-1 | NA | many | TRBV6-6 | CASSSRGQVADEQFF | TGTGCCAGCAGTTCCAGAGGACAAGTCGCCGATGAGCAGTTCTTC
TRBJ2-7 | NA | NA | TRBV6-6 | CASSAGTQQGSEQYF | TGTGCCAGCAGTGCCGGGACCCAGCAAGGGAGCGAGCAGTACTTC
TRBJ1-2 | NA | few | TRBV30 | CAWSVRRGYTF | TGTGCCTGGAGTGTACGCCGCGGCTACACCTTC
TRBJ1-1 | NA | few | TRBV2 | CASSEVPDTEAFF | TGTGCCAGCAGTGAGGTCCCGGACACTGAAGCTTTCTTT
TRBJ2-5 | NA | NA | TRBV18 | CASSPQGVGETQYF | TGTGCCAGCTCCCCGCAGGGTGTTGGGGAGACCCAGTACTTC
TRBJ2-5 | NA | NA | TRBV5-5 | CASSLWVQETQYF | TGTGCCAGCAGCTTGTGGGTCCAAGAGACCCAGTACTTC
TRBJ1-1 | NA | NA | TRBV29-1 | CSVGPGVVTEAFF | TGCAGCGTTGGGCCAGGGGTAGTCACTGAAGCTTTCTTT
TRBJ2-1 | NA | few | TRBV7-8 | CASSLIRSSEQFF | TGTGCCAGCAGCTTAATTAGGAGTAGTGAGCAGTTCTTC
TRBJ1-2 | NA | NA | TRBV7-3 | CASSLAPGLGGYTF | TGTGCCAGCAGCTTAGCCCCAGGTCTCGGAGGCTACACCTTC
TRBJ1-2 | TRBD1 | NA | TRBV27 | CASSPTDRAGYTF | TGTGCCAGCAGCCCTACGGACAGGGCTGGCTACACCTTC
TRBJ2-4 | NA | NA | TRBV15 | CATSRVDAETLAKNIQYF | TGTGCCACCAGCAGAGTGGACGCCGAGACTCTAGCCAAAAACATTCAGTACTTC
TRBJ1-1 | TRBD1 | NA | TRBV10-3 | CAISESGQGTEAFF | TGTGCCATCAGTGAGTCGGGACAGGGCACTGAAGCTTTCTTT
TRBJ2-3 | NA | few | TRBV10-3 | CAISAVTITDTQYF | TGTGCCATCAGTGCTGTGACCATCACAGATACGCAGTATTTT
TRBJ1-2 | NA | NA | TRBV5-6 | CASSSDQGVYTF | TGTGCCAGCAGCTCGGATCAGGGCGTCTACACCTTC
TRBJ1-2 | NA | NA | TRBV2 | CASSDRGQTNYGYTF | TGTGCCAGCAGTGACCGAGGACAGACTAACTATGGCTACACCTTC
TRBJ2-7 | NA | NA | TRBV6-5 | CASSYRFYEQYF | TGTGCCAGCAGTTACAGGTTCTACGAGCAGTACTTC
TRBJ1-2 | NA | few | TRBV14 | CASSQEFSYGYTF | TGTGCCAGCAGCCAAGAATTCTCATATGGCTACACCTTC
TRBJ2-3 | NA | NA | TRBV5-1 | CASSLAARGTDTQYF | TGCGCCAGCAGCTTGGCAGCGCGGGGCACAGATACGCAGTATTTT
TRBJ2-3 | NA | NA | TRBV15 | CATSRDLQRGTDTQYF | TGTGCCACCAGCAGAGATCTACAGCGGGGCACAGATACGCAGTATTTT
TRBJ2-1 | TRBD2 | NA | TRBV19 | CASSMERASGQFF | TGTGCCAGTAGTATGGAAAGGGCTAGCGGGCAGTTCTTC
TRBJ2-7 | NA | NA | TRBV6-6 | CAISESLGYEQYF | TGTGCCATCAGTGAGTCGCTTGGCTACGAGCAGTACTTC
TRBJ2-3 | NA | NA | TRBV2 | CASSPRGGGTDTQYF | TGTGCCAGCAGTCCTCGGGGCGGGGGCACAGATACGCAGTATTTT
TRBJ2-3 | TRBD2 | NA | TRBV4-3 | CASSHRDYDTDTQYF | TGCGCCAGCAGCCACCGGGACTATGACACAGATACGCAGTATTTT
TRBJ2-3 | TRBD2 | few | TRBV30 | CAWSVASSGSTDTQYF | TGTGCCTGGAGTGTAGCATCTAGCGGGAGCACAGATACGCAGTATTTT
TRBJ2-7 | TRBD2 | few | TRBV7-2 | CASSRTTGTSYEQYF | TGTGCCAGCAGCCGAACCACCGGGACTAGCTACGAGCAGTACTTC
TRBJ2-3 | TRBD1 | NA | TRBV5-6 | CASSPGTVLEIDTQYF | TGTGCCAGCAGCCCGGGGACAGTACTGGAGATAGATACGCAGTATTTT
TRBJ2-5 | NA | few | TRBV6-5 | CASSWTVQETQYF | TGTGCCAGCAGTTGGACAGTGCAAGAGACCCAGTACTTC
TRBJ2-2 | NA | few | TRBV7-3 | CASSLTSMNTGELFF | TGTGCCAGCAGCTTAACTTCCATGAACACCGGGGAGCTGTTTTTT